The present T cell receptor beta chain was sequenced within a study of shared clonotypes between healthy human individuals. Study findings and constraints: Rarefaction revealed incomplete sorted-subset sequencing despite large depth.

CD8 cells regarded as naive lacked CD45RO, were positively chosen for CCR7, and omitted terminally differentiated effector memory CD45RA+ cells. V was clipped by 3 bases and J by 3 bases, with 10 bases between them. The CDR3 contains 14 residues. Germline loops: CDR1 SGDLS, CDR2 YYNGEE. Produced via immunoSEQ multiplex PCR; TCRdb's table is partial and in-frame only. The table shows 660,000 or so clones, with 95% to 96% occurring only once. Turning to this clone: Its antigen is still unknown.

Specimen: naive CD8+ T cells sorted from blood. The chain uses TRBV9 and TRBJ1-5; D not certain. The clonotype was recovered from a woman younger than 45 in good health. This CDR3 is CASSADGTNQPQHF. Here the CDR3 DNA reads TGTGCCAGCAGCGCCGACGGTACCAATCAGCCCCAGCATTTT.